These 20 T cell receptor beta chains originate from one sample sequenced in a study of blood T cell repertoires in COVID-19. Using immunoSEQ multiplex PCR, the repertoire was profiled, and TCRdb retains in-frame clones only, with some absent. The sample shows some 200,000 clones, almost 80% of them seen only once. Sequencing used PBMCs or T cells enriched from blood (not recorded which). All receptors come from a woman aged 45-59 years who had recovered from COVID-19.

This rearrangement joins TRBV9 to TRBJ2-3; perhaps TRBD2 as D (6 bases). The CDR3 sequence is 15 residues long. V was shortened by 0 bases and J by 0 bases, with 8 bases between the two germline ends. CDR1 is SGDLS and CDR2 is YYNGEE in the germline V gene. CDR3 coding DNA: TGTGCCAGCAGCGTAGCGGGAGATAGCACAGATACGCAGTATTTT. The encoded protein is CASSVAGDSTDTQYF.

The chain links TRBV3-1 (or the pseudogene TRBV3-2) to TRBJ1-1, with 7 bases aligning to TRBD1. There are 14 residues in the CDR3. Looked up from germline, CDR1 is LGHDT and CDR2 is YNNKEL (reference sequence). V gave up 0 bases and J gave up 6 bases; unmatched junction bases: 4. CDR3 in amino acids: CASSQETGASEAFF. CDR3 bases: TGTGCCAGCAGCCAAGAAACAGGGGCGTCTGAAGCTTTCTTT.

The genes are TRBV2 and TRBJ2-3; 11 nucleotides align to TRBD2. CDR1 and CDR2 (germline): SNHLY, FYNNEI. This CDR3 is 12 amino acids long. V lost 7 bases and J lost 14; bases outside the gene matches: 8. The CDR3 region is CASKKTSGSLYF. CDR3 coding DNA: TGTGCCAGCAAGAAAACTAGCGGGAGTTTGTATTTT.

J is TRBJ1-5 and V is TRBV10-1, with 8 nucleotides matching TRBD1. Germline CDR1 and CDR2: WNHNN and SYGVQD (reference sequence). This CDR3 contains 19 residues. V shed 6 bases, J shed 0 bases, and the junction held 16 bases outside the gene matches. The CDR3 nucleotides read TGCGCCAGCAGACCCCCAGGGGGCCCTTCCCCTCATAGCAATCAGCCCCAGCATTTT. It encodes CASRPPGGPSPHSNQPQHF.

This clone has at least ten counts. The chain is built from TRBV29-1 and TRBJ2-1; TRBD2 matches 8 bases. The CDR3 extends over 14 amino acids. CDR1 SQVTM and CDR2 ANQGSEA come from the germline V gene. V lost 2 bases to trimming and J lost 8 bases; unmatched junction nucleotides: 8. The CDR3, as DNA: TGCAGCGTTGAATGGCGGGAGGAGGGCTATGAGCAGTTCTTC. This encodes CSVEWREEGYEQFF.

The sample holds one count of this clone. The CDR3 coding sequence is TGTGCCAGCAGCCCCCATCCCACGGGGGGCTTCACTGAAGCTTTCTTT. It specifies CASSPHPTGGFTEAFF. The chain is built from TRBV7-8 and TRBJ1-1; D is perhaps TRBD1 (6 bases). The V gene lost 5 bases and the J gene lost 4 bases, with 20 bases spanning the gap. The CDR3 runs 16 residues. Germline lookup yields CDR1 SGHVS and CDR2 FQNEAQ.

The J gene is TRBJ1-2, the V gene TRBV19, with 9 bases fitting TRBD1. The V gene end was trimmed by 5 bases and the J gene end by 4 bases; junction bases not matched to a gene: 2. The length of the CDR3 is 13 residues. Germline V gene sequence: CDR1 LNHDA, CDR2 SQIVND (reference sequence). CDR3: CASSAQGAYGYTF. For the CDR3, the DNA is TGTGCCAGTAGTGCACAGGGGGCCTATGGCTACACCTTC.

The V gene is TRBV3-1 (or the pseudogene TRBV3-2), the J gene TRBJ1-6; 9 bases are a match to TRBD1. J lost 5 bases, V lost 5 bases, and 4 bases had no gene match. The CDR3 has 15 amino acids. Germline CDR1 LGHDT, CDR2 YNNKEL (reference sequence). The CDR3 DNA reads as TGTGCCAGCAGCAGGGGACAGGGCGATAATTCACCCCTCCACTTT. Translation: CASSRGQGDNSPLHF.

This clone was counted a few times. The chain links TRBV5-1 to TRBJ2-5; D unresolved. Germline V gene sequence: CDR1 SGHRS, CDR2 YFSETQ. The V and J ends lost 3 bases and 2 bases respectively, with 8 bases between them. This CDR3 has 13 residues. CDR3 nucleotide sequence: TGCGCCAGCAGCTCCGATGCGCAAGAGACCCAGTACTTC. This encodes CASSSDAQETQYF.

V is TRBV18 and J is TRBJ2-1; 14 nucleotides agree with TRBD2. The V and J ends lost 6 bases and 8 bases, in that order; junction bases with no gene match: 9. CDR1 is KGHSH and CDR2 is LQKENI in the germline V gene. This CDR3 is built from 16 residues. CDR3 sequence (DNA): TGTGCCAGCTCGCCTGGGACTAGCGGGAGTCGCGATGAGCAGTTCTTC. Protein product: CASSPGTSGSRDEQFF.

V usage is TRBV7-9 and J usage is TRBJ2-7; no clear D gene. The CDR3 is made up of 13 amino acids. The germline V and J ends were trimmed by 5 bases and 2 bases, with 10 bases remaining between them. Germline V gene sequence: CDR1 SEHNR, CDR2 FQNEAQ (reference sequence). The CDR3 loop reads CASSPLGTYEQYF. The CDR3 DNA reads as TGTGCCAGCAGCCCCCTGGGCACCTACGAGCAGTACTTC.

The chain uses TRBV28 and TRBJ1-5; D possibly corresponds to TRBD1 (5 bases). Per germline, CDR1 MDHEN and CDR2 SYDVKM. Trimming removed 7 bases at V and 6 bases at J, with 19 bases between. The CDR3 has 15 amino acids. Here the CDR3 DNA reads TGTGCCAGCACCACCCTCCAGGGAGGGAGTCAGCCCCAGCATTTT. It encodes CASTTLQGGSQPQHF.

The rearrangement uses TRBV6-1 and TRBJ2-2, with 9 bases aligning to TRBD1. Per germline, CDR1 MNHNS and CDR2 SASEGT. The CDR3 is 15 residues long. J was trimmed by 3 bases and V by 1 base; bases with no gene match: 0. DNA for the CDR3: TGTGCCAGCAGTGAAGGGACAGGGGACACCGGGGAGCTGTTTTTT. It encodes CASSEGTGDTGELFF.

The chain carries TRBV3-1 (or the pseudogene TRBV3-2) and TRBJ2-7, with 8 bases that match TRBD1. CDR1 LGHDT and CDR2 YNNKEL come from the germline V gene (reference sequence). The ends lost 8 bases at V and 2 bases at J; junction bases unmatched: 8. The CDR3 spans 14 residues. The CDR3: CASASGTGTYEQYF. CDR3 sequence (DNA): TGTGCCAGCGCCTCCGGGACAGGCACCTACGAGCAGTACTTC.

The chain joins TRBV7-9 to TRBJ1-2; unclear D gene. The CDR3 totals 14 residues. Per the germline V gene, CDR1 is SEHNR and CDR2 is FQNEAQ (reference sequence). V was trimmed by 2 bases and J by 0 bases, leaving 7 bases between them. CDR3 nucleotides: TGTGCCAGCAGCTTACTAGGCCCTAACTATGGCTACACCTTC. Protein: CASSLLGPNYGYTF.

This chain links TRBV18 with TRBJ2-7; TRBD2 matches at 8 bases. CDR3 length: 15 amino acids. Per germline, CDR1 KGHSH and CDR2 LQKENI. The V and J ends lost 3 bases and 4 bases, in that order; junction bases with no gene match: 8. CDR3 DNA sequence: TGTGCCAGCTCACCCTCCCGGGCGGGAGGATACGAGCAGTACTTC. Protein product: CASSPSRAGGYEQYF.

The V gene is TRBV9, the J gene TRBJ2-1; 7 bases line up with TRBD2. Germline lookup yields CDR1 SGDLS and CDR2 YYNGEE. J was trimmed by 8 bases and V by 4 bases; bases with no gene match: 9. CDR3 length: 14 residues. This CDR3 is CASSLGLGMDEQFF. The CDR3 DNA reads TGTGCCAGCAGCCTAGGACTAGGAATGGATGAGCAGTTCTTC.

In this sample, this clone turned up once. The chain is built from TRBV30 and TRBJ1-2, with unresolved D. Trimming stripped 3 bases from V and 2 bases from J, with 13 bases between. Per germline, CDR1 GTSNPN and CDR2 SVGIG (reference sequence). The CDR3 covers 14 residues. Here the CDR3 reads CAWSLAGVNYGYTF. The CDR3 region has the DNA TGTGCCTGGAGCCTGGCAGGTGTAAACTATGGCTACACCTTC. Full variable domain (remainder filled in from reference TRBV30 and TRBJ1-2): SQTIHQWPATLVQPVGSPLSLECTVEGTSNPNLYWYRQAAGRGLQLLFYSVGIGQISSEVPQNLSASRPQDRQFILSSKKLLLSDSGFYLCAWSLAGVNYGYTFGSGTRLTVV.

The rearrangement joins TRBV2 to TRBJ2-1; D possibly corresponds to TRBD2 (6 bases). The CDR3 is 15 amino acids. V lost 6 bases and J 1 base, leaving 13 bases between the germline ends. Looked up from germline, CDR1 is SNHLY and CDR2 is FYNNEI. The chain's CDR3 is CASRKSAGSYNEQFF. DNA of the CDR3: TGTGCCAGCAGGAAGTCGGCGGGATCCTACAATGAGCAGTTCTTC.

The rearrangement joins TRBV6-6 to TRBJ2-7; D is possibly TRBD1 (6 bases). This CDR3 has 16 residues. Per germline, CDR1 MNHNY and CDR2 SVGAGI (reference sequence). Trimming left V 6 bases short and J 2 bases short, with 20 bases between. The CDR3 protein is CASSSRGVRGTYEQYF. The CDR3 DNA follows: TGTGCCAGCAGCTCCCGAGGGGTAAGGGGGACCTACGAGCAGTACTTC.